Presented here are 20 T cell receptor beta chains from one specimen sequenced in a study of T-cell memory formation after mild COVID-19. TCRdb called the 5' RACE reads again in MiXCR, with one record for every CDR3 protein. This sample has fewer than 200,000 distinct CDR3 sequences; less than 20% occur once, and the top ten carry under 4.5%. The specimen was PBMCs or a T cell subset sorted from them (not recorded which). The receptors originated from a man aged 18 to 30 who had mild COVID-19 (a few samples of this study predate the infection). Cell type and time point are not known.

The gene calls are TRBV15 and TRBJ1-1; the D gene is possibly TRBD1 (5 bases). Germline V gene lookup returns CDR1 LNHNV and CDR2 YYDKDF (reference sequence). This CDR3 is built from 15 residues. The ends were cut back, 0 bases at V and 5 bases at J, with 13 bases in the middle. CDR3: CATSRDRRGGTEAFF. The CDR3, as DNA: TGTGCCACCAGCAGAGATCGGAGGGGCGGTACTGAAGCTTTCTTT.

The CDR3: CSATQGADYGYTF. The CDR3 DNA follows: TGCAGTGCCACACAGGGGGCTGACTATGGCTACACCTTC. This rearrangement joins TRBV20-1 to TRBJ1-2; TRBD1 matches at 9 bases. J was trimmed by 3 bases and V by 6 bases; bases with no gene match: 5. The CDR3 spans 13 residues. Germline V gene sequence: CDR1 DFQATT, CDR2 SNEGSKA (reference sequence).

CDR3 sequence: CASSSGYDGYTF. CDR3 DNA sequence: TGTGCCAGCAGTTCCGGGTATGACGGCTACACCTTC. The chain employs TRBV12-3 or TRBV12-4 and TRBJ1-2; D uncertain. The CDR3 consists of 12 residues. The V gene lost 4 bases and the J gene lost 8 bases, with 11 bases spanning the gap.

The V and J genes are TRBV7-2 and TRBJ2-7; no firm D call. CDR3 length equals 14 residues. V gave up 4 bases and J gave up 0 bases, with 10 bases separating them. Germline assignment: CDR1 SGHTA and CDR2 FQGNSA. The CDR3 is CASSSTRFSYEQYF. The CDR3 DNA follows: TGTGCCAGCAGCTCAACCCGGTTCTCCTACGAGCAGTACTTC.

In its sample, this clonotype was seen a few times. This chain joins TRBV7-9 and TRBJ1-2, with TRBD1 identical over 10 bases. The CDR3 is 18 amino acids. J lost 6 bases, V lost 1 base, and 14 bases had no gene match. CDR1 is SEHNR and CDR2 is FQNEAQ in the germline V gene (reference sequence). In nucleotides, the CDR3 is TGTGCCAGCAGCTTAGGCCGGCGGACAGGGGGTCGGGTCGATGGCTACACCTTC. It translates to CASSLGRRTGGRVDGYTF.

This chain uses TRBV6-1 with TRBJ1-5; tentative D call: TRBD1 (5 bases). CDR1 is MNHNS and CDR2 is SASEGT in the germline V gene. The CDR3 runs 15 residues. The germline V and J ends were trimmed by 5 bases and 6 bases, with 17 bases remaining between them. The CDR3 DNA is TGTGCCAGCAGTCCGGGGCTCCCCCAAGGTCAGCCCCAGCATTTT. Residues: CASSPGLPQGQPQHF.

The chain is built from TRBV10-3 and TRBJ2-3; D remains unclear. Germline V gene data show CDR1 as ENHRY and CDR2 as SYGVKD. The length of the CDR3 is 12 residues. The V gene lost 6 bases and the J gene lost 7 bases, with 11 bases spanning the gap. DNA of the CDR3: TGTGCCATCAGCTCCGATAGAAATACGCAGTATTTT. It translates to CAISSDRNTQYF.

A few counts support this clonotype. This chain links TRBV4-1 with TRBJ2-5, with 9 bases aligning to TRBD1. The CDR3 is 16 residues long. The germline gives CDR1 MGHRA, CDR2 YSYEKL. The V segment lost 2 bases and the J segment 2 bases; nucleotides outside the gene matches: 6. CDR3 region: CASSQRNRGQQETQYF. CDR3 DNA sequence: TGCGCCAGCAGCCAACGAAACAGGGGGCAACAAGAGACCCAGTACTTC.

This clonotype was observed a handful of times. V usage is TRBV5-6 and J usage is TRBJ2-5, with D hard to call. CDR3 size: 13 residues. Germline CDR1 SGHDT, CDR2 YYEEEE. The V end lost 4 bases, the J end lost 5 bases, and 12 bases lay between the germline ends. The CDR3 coding sequence is TGTGCCAGCAGCCTCCCGGTCGTTGAGACCCAGTACTTC. Its protein product is CASSLPVVETQYF.

The rearrangement joins TRBV7-2 to TRBJ2-2, with 9 bases lining up with TRBD2. Germline V gives CDR1 SGHTA, CDR2 FQGNSA. The CDR3 runs 16 residues. Trimming cost V 5 bases and J 5 bases; bases outside gene matches: 9. CDR3 DNA: TGTGCCAGCAGCCTGCCAGCGGGGGGTAGAACCGGGGAGCTGTTTTTT. It translates to CASSLPAGGRTGELFF.

The V and J genes are TRBV7-2 and TRBJ2-5; the D gene is possibly TRBD1 (6 bases). Trimming left V 2 bases short and J 4 bases short, with 11 bases between. CDR1 and CDR2 (germline): SGHTA, FQGNSA. The length of the CDR3 is 14 residues. The CDR3 reads CASSLLTGPETQYF. The CDR3 DNA is TGTGCCAGCAGCTTATTGACAGGTCCAGAGACCCAGTACTTC.

The sample holds a few counts of this clonotype. The chain combines TRBV7-2 with TRBJ1-1, with D possibly matching TRBD1 (5 bases). This CDR3 has 15 residues. The V gene lost 0 bases and the J gene lost 4 bases, with 12 bases spanning the gap. Germline V lookup: CDR1 SGHTA, CDR2 FQGNSA. In DNA form, the CDR3 reads TGTGCCAGCAGCTTAGCGAGAGGGGCCGGCACTGAAGCTTTCTTT. Translated, it gives CASSLARGAGTEAFF.

The table lists this clonotype with a few counts. The chain uses TRBV18 and TRBJ2-3; the D is unclear. The germline V gene has CDR1 KGHSH and CDR2 LQKENI. The V end lost 3 bases, the J end lost 3 bases, and 4 bases lay between the germline ends. This CDR3 has 12 residues. CDR3 coding DNA: TGTGCCAGCTCACCGGTAACAGATACGCAGTATTTT. It codes for CASSPVTDTQYF.

This clonotype was seen at least ten times. The V call is TRBV7-3, the J call TRBJ2-1; 11 nucleotides match TRBD2. V trimming: 4 bases; J trimming: 0 bases; junction bases outside the gene matches: 8. CDR3 size: 18 residues. From germline, CDR1 is SGHTA and CDR2 FQGTGA. The CDR3 region has the DNA TGTGCCAGCAGCTCGTTAGGGACTAGCGGTTCCTCCTACAATGAGCAGTTCTTC. It codes for CASSSLGTSGSSYNEQFF.

The chain has TRBV6-5 and TRBJ2-3; weak D call: TRBD1 (6 bases). CDR3 size: 17 residues. The germline gives CDR1 MNHEY, CDR2 SVGAGI. V lost 0 bases and J 0 bases, leaving 13 bases between the germline ends. The CDR3 DNA is TGTGCCAGCAGTTACTCCGGACAGACCCCTAGCACAGATACGCAGTATTTT. Amino acids: CASSYSGQTPSTDTQYF.

The V and J genes are TRBV7-2 and TRBJ1-5; D is undetermined. The V end was cut by 1 base, the J end by 6 bases, with 7 bases between. Germline V gene data show CDR1 as SGHTA and CDR2 as FQGNSA. The CDR3 covers 13 residues. The chain's CDR3 is CASSLGQLQPQHF. In DNA form, the CDR3 reads TGTGCCAGCAGCTTAGGACAACTTCAGCCCCAGCATTTT.

This clonotype has only one observation. The rearrangement uses TRBV20-1 and TRBJ2-3, with 9 bases aligning to TRBD2. The junction had 5 bases not matched to a gene; V was cut back by 6 bases and J by 1 base. CDR1 is DFQATT and CDR2 is SNEGSKA in the germline V gene (reference sequence). This CDR3 comprises 14 residues. In DNA, the CDR3 is TGCAGTGCCATAATAGCGGGGGGCACAGATACGCAGTATTTT. Its translation: CSAIIAGGTDTQYF.

The genes are TRBV7-2 and TRBJ1-6, with 8 nucleotides matching TRBD1. Germline-derived CDR1 and CDR2 are SGHTA and FQGNSA. This CDR3 has 15 amino acids. The J segment lost 9 bases and the V segment lost 0 bases, leaving 4 bases of the junction unmatched. CDR3 nucleotides: TGTGCCAGCAGCTTAGCGGGGGACAGGTTTTCACCCCTCCACTTT. Amino acids: CASSLAGDRFSPLHF.

This chain uses TRBV7-3 with TRBJ1-1; a possible D gene is TRBD1 (5 bases). The germline V and J ends were trimmed by 4 bases and 1 base, with 10 bases remaining between them. Germline V gene sequence: CDR1 SGHTA, CDR2 FQGTGA. CDR3 length equals 14 residues. The CDR3 DNA reads as TGTGCCAGCAGCTCGGGACTCCAGAACACTGAAGCTTTCTTT. Translating it yields CASSSGLQNTEAFF. Variable domain in full (rest from reference TRBV7-3 and TRBJ1-1): GAGVSQTPSNKVTEKGKYVELRCDPISGHTALYWYRQSLGQGPEFLIYFQGTGAADDSGLPNDRFFAVRPEGSVSTLKIQRTERGDSAVYLCASSSGLQNTEAFFGQGTRLTVV.

This clonotype was counted many times. The genes are TRBV10-3 and TRBJ1-1, with 9 bases matching TRBD1. The CDR3 loop spans 14 amino acids. The trim removed 5 bases at V and 2 bases at J, leaving 3 bases unmatched. Germline CDR1 and CDR2: ENHRY and SYGVKD. The CDR3, as DNA: TGTGCCATCAGTTGGGACAGGGAAAACACTGAAGCTTTCTTT. Translation gives CAISWDRENTEAFF.